This T cell receptor (beta chain) was observed in a study of shared clonotypes between healthy human individuals. For the study at large: Each donor had three CD4 naive, three CD4 memory, two CD8 naive and one CD8 memory plate. Study-wide results and caveats: Approximately 5% was the fraction of naive CD4 clonotypes found shared across a few donors.

CD45RO-negative CD8 cells positively selected for CCR7 made up the naive population, which excluded terminally differentiated effector memory CD45RA+ cells. Assay used: immunoSEQ multiplex PCR; TCRdb lists only in-frame clones, some missing. The sample lists a few million clones, just over 90% occurring once. Remarks on this clone: Its antigen is not identified.

The CDR3 contains 15 residues. The germline V gene has CDR1 SQVTM and CDR2 ANQGSEA. V lost 6 bases to trimming and J lost 6 bases, with 21 bases between them. V gene TRBV29-1 combines with J gene TRBJ2-1, with D perhaps given as TRBD1 or TRBD2 (5 bases each). The sample was naive CD8+ T cells from PBMCs. The TCR comes from a man in his late teens or twenties in good health. Some clones in this sample may be carry-over from other donors' samples. The CDR3 sequence is CSVKPPPIGGNEQFF. CDR3 sequence (DNA): TGCAGCGTAAAACCCCCCCCCATTGGGGGCAATGAGCAGTTCTTC.